The 10 T cell receptor beta chains in this list originate from one sample, sequenced in a study of T cell repertoires in cytomegalovirus infection. TCRdb ran MiXCR on the reads and lists one entry per CDR3 protein. The sample has 650,000 to 900,000 distinct CDR3 sequences, about 27% seen once; the top ten hold around 14%. Antigens for these TCRs are unknown. The material was cultured CD8+ T cells from PBMCs, obtained from culture after CMV antigen stimulation. The origin of the receptors is a human donor in good health (CMV status not recorded). Some clones in this sample may be carry-over from other donors' samples.

Written as DNA, the CDR3 is TGCGCCAGCAGCCAAGTAATGTCCCCCTATGGCTACACCTTC. Protein: CASSQVMSPYGYTF. V usage is TRBV4-1 and J usage is TRBJ1-2, with unresolved D. Trimming cost V 1 base and J 4 bases, with 10 bases left between them. The CDR3 covers 14 residues. Per the germline V gene, CDR1 is MGHRA and CDR2 is YSYEKL.

This chain joins TRBV6-1 and TRBJ2-7, with D hard to call. Germline assignment: CDR1 MNHNS and CDR2 SASEGT. The V end lost 7 bases, the J end lost 2 bases, and 3 bases lay between the germline ends. This CDR3 is built from 10 residues. CDR3 in amino acids: CASNAYEQYF. The CDR3 DNA sequence: TGTGCCAGCAACGCCTACGAGCAGTACTTC.

This clonotype came up a few times. The chain carries TRBV7-8 and TRBJ1-5; D gene ambiguous. This CDR3 has 15 residues. The V end lost 1 base, the J end lost 6 bases, and 13 bases lay between the germline ends. Per germline, CDR1 SGHVS and CDR2 FQNEAQ. CDR3 amino acids: CASSLERVVVQPQHF. The CDR3, as DNA: TGTGCCAGCAGCTTAGAAAGGGTGGTGGTTCAGCCCCAGCATTTT.

This clonotype came up a few times. Here the CDR3 reads CASSYVEDRKHSYEQYV. In DNA, the CDR3 is TGTGCCAGCAGTTACGTGGAGGACAGAAAACATTCCTACGAGCAGTACGTC. J is TRBJ2-7 and V is TRBV6-2 or TRBV6-3; TRBD1 might be the D (6 bases). Between the trimmed V and J ends, which lost 2 bases and 1 base, there was a span of 18 bases. Per the germline V gene, CDR1 is MNHEY and CDR2 is SVGEGT. The length of the CDR3 is 17 residues.

This chain uses TRBV7-9 with TRBJ1-2; D is possibly TRBD1 (5 bases). Trimming took 11 bases from V and 7 from J, leaving 23 bases between them. The CDR3 is 14 residues long. The germline gives CDR1 SEHNR, CDR2 FQNEAQ (reference sequence). CDR3 sequence (DNA): TGTGCCTTCATGGGGGTCGTCGATTCATTTGGCTACACCTTC. Translating it yields CAFMGVVDSFGYTF. Full variable domain (remainder filled in from reference TRBV7-9 and TRBJ1-2): DTGVSQNPRHKITKRGQNVTFRCDPISEHNRLYWYRQTLGQGPEFLTYFQNEAQLEKSRLLSDRFSAERPKGSFSTLEIQRTEQGDSAMYLCAFMGVVDSFGYTFGSGTRLTVV.

This clonotype was counted a few times. The chain has TRBV10-3 and TRBJ1-3; 8 bases are shared with TRBD1. The CDR3 contains 17 residues. Looked up from germline, CDR1 is ENHRY and CDR2 is SYGVKD. Unmatched junction bases numbered 11, after V lost 5 bases and J lost 2 bases. CDR3 nucleotides: TGTGCCATCAGTATTACCGGGACAGGATTAACTGGAAACACCATATATTTT. Translation gives CAISITGTGLTGNTIYF.

J is TRBJ1-1 and V is TRBV7-9, with TRBD1 matching 10 bases. V shed 5 bases and J 8 bases; nucleotides not matched to a gene: 8. The CDR3 length is 14 residues. The germline V gene encodes CDR1 SEHNR and CDR2 FQNEAQ (reference sequence). The CDR3 loop is CASSPPGQGLEAFF. In DNA form, the CDR3 reads TGTGCCAGCAGCCCCCCGGGACAGGGGCTAGAAGCTTTCTTT.

In its sample, this clonotype was seen many times. The rearrangement links TRBV7-9 to TRBJ1-1; D is undetermined. The CDR3 consists of 15 residues. Germline CDR1 and CDR2: SEHNR and FQNEAQ (reference sequence). V dropped 5 bases and J dropped 0 bases, with 13 bases sitting between them. Written as DNA, the CDR3 is TGTGCCAGCAGCCTTAACGACGGGGTGAACACTGAAGCTTTCTTT. Its translation: CASSLNDGVNTEAFF. Full variable domain (missing parts from reference TRBV7-9 and TRBJ1-1): DTGVSQNPRHKITKRGQNVTFRCDPISEHNRLYWYRQTLGQGPEFLTYFQNEAQLEKSRLLSDRFSAERPKGSFSTLEIQRTEQGDSAMYLCASSLNDGVNTEAFFGQGTRLTVV.

This clonotype occurred a few times. The V and J genes are TRBV12-3 or TRBV12-4 and TRBJ1-2; D is possibly TRBD1 (5 bases). The CDR3 loop spans 15 amino acids. Trimming took 5 bases from V and 6 from J, leaving 19 bases between them. The CDR3 DNA follows: TGTGCCAGCAGTCCAGGGCCCCGCACTTCCCATGGCTACACCTTC. Protein product: CASSPGPRTSHGYTF.

Points on this clonotype: The junction shows a germline mismatch at one end, possibly a read error. The chain has TRBV6-1 and TRBJ2-1, with D possibly being TRBD2 (6 bases). Looked up from germline, CDR1 is MNHNS and CDR2 is SASEGT. The CDR3 extends over 17 amino acids. In nucleotides, the CDR3 is TGTGCCAGCAGTGAACCTCTAGCGCCCTTCCGGTACAACGAGCAGTTCTTC. The encoded protein is CASSEPLAPFRYNEQFF.